This is a list of T cell receptor beta chains from one sample in a study of blood T cell repertoires in COVID-19. Produced via immunoSEQ multiplex PCR; TCRdb's table is partial and in-frame only. The sample has 150,000 to 200,000 clones, 80% to 90% seen once. The source material was PBMCs or T cells enriched from blood (not recorded which). The receptors were gathered from a woman between 18 and 29 years old who had recovered from COVID-19. Each CDR3 is given with its conserved first and last residue. A D gene is named only where the DNA matches it firmly. Not every row has a clone size; where given, it reads once, few, many or a size class.

V gene	D gene	J gene	clone size	CDR3 protein	CDR3 DNA
TRBV9	.	TRBJ1-1	few	CASSVGMNTEAFF	TGTGCCAGCAGCGTAGGTATGAACACTGAAGCTTTCTTT
TRBV28	TRBD1	TRBJ1-2	.	CASSSLQGVGGYTF	TGTGCCAGCAGTTCACTACAGGGGGTCGGGGGCTACACCTTC
TRBV10-3	TRBD2	TRBJ2-3	.	CAISESRAGGSSTDTQYF	TGTGCCATCAGTGAGTCTCGCGCTGGCGGGAGTAGTACAGATACGCAGTATTTT
TRBV5-6	.	TRBJ2-2	.	CASRLRTANTGELFF	TGTGCCAGCAGGCTCCGGACAGCGAACACCGGGGAGCTGTTTTTT
TRBV15	.	TRBJ1-2	.	CATAPGSANYGYTF	TGTGCCACCGCCCCAGGGTCAGCTAACTATGGCTACACCTTC
TRBV6-5	TRBD2	TRBJ2-5	.	CASRAGGGETQYF	TGTGCCAGCAGAGCGGGAGGGGGAGAGACCCAGTACTTC
TRBV30	.	TRBJ2-1	.	CAWSDYEPEIEQFF	TGTGCCTGGAGTGACTACGAACCTGAGATCGAGCAGTTCTTC
TRBV2	.	TRBJ2-1	.	CASSETGGRSEQFF	TGTGCCAGCAGTGAAACGGGGGGCCGGAGTGAGCAGTTCTTC
TRBV6-5	.	TRBJ1-1	.	CASSTPGHPGLAFF	TGTGCCAGCAGTACACCGGGACACCCTGGTCTAGCTTTCTTT
TRBV7-9	TRBD1	TRBJ1-1	.	CASSRGDRGAFF	TGTGCCAGCAGCCGGGGGGACAGGGGGGCCTTCTTT
TRBV18	.	TRBJ1-1	.	CASSSTEAFF	TGTGCCAGCTCTTCTACTGAAGCTTTCTTT
TRBV29-1	TRBD2	TRBJ2-7	.	CSVELAETYEQYF	TGCAGCGTTGAGCTAGCGGAAACATACGAGCAGTACTTC
TRBV6-5	.	TRBJ2-7	.	CASRPWELSSYEQYF	TGTGCCAGCAGACCCTGGGAGCTAAGCTCCTACGAGCAGTACTTC
TRBV25-1	.	TRBJ2-2	.	CASSEFYNTGELFF	TGTGCCAGCAGTGAGTTCTACAACACCGGGGAGCTGTTTTTT
TRBV10-1	.	TRBJ1-4	.	CASSAEDGEKLFF	TGCGCCAGCAGCGCTGAGGATGGAGAAAAACTGTTTTTT
TRBV7-2	TRBD2	TRBJ2-3	.	CASSLPLSGGAEWNTQYF	TGTGCCAGCAGCTTACCCCTTAGCGGGGGGGCCGAGTGGAATACGCAGTATTTT
TRBV6-5	TRBD1	TRBJ2-7	.	CASSGTGGEQYF	TGTGCCAGCAGCGGGACAGGCGGGGAGCAGTACTTC
TRBV5-4	.	TRBJ1-1	.	CASSSGGELRNTEAFF	TGTGCCAGCAGCTCCGGGGGGGAATTAAGGAACACTGAAGCTTTCTTT
TRBV7-2	.	TRBJ2-5	.	CASSLVIAQAETQYF	TGTGCCAGCAGCTTAGTGATCGCGCAGGCGGAGACCCAGTACTTC
TRBV5-6	TRBD2	TRBJ2-1	.	CASSQWTSGADNEQFF	TGTGCCAGCAGCCAATGGACTAGCGGGGCAGACAATGAGCAGTTCTTC
TRBV28	.	TRBJ1-5	.	CASRKQGWNGQPQHF	TGTGCCAGCAGGAAACAGGGCTGGAACGGTCAGCCCCAGCATTTT
TRBV7-9	TRBD1	TRBJ2-3	.	CASSHGDSQSDTQYF	TGTGCCAGCAGCCATGGGGACAGCCAGTCTGATACGCAGTATTTT
TRBV19	.	TRBJ2-1	.	CASPVADSYNEQFF	TGTGCCAGTCCCGTAGCGGACTCCTACAATGAGCAGTTCTTC
TRBV10-2	.	TRBJ2-7	.	CASRRQVRSYEQYF	TGCGCCAGCAGAAGACAGGTTCGCTCCTACGAGCAGTACTTC
TRBV3-1/TRBV3-2	.	TRBJ2-4	.	CASSQGQKNIQYF	TGTGCCAGCAGCCAAGGGCAGAAAAACATTCAGTACTTC
TRBV24-1	.	TRBJ1-3	.	CATSDPHGGESGNTIYF	TGTGCCACCAGTGACCCTCACGGGGGAGAATCTGGAAACACCATATATTTT
TRBV5-1	.	TRBJ1-2	few	CASMRGLVDYGYTF	TGCGCCAGCATGCGGGGCTTAGTTGACTATGGCTACACCTTC
TRBV11-2	.	TRBJ2-2	.	CASSLAGTGSTGELFF	TGTGCCAGCAGCTTAGCGGGTACAGGGTCAACCGGGGAGCTGTTTTTT
TRBV21-1	.	TRBJ1-6	.	CASKGQSNSPLHF	TGTGCCAGTAAGGGACAATCTAATTCACCCCTCCACTTT
TRBV3-1/TRBV3-2	.	TRBJ2-2	once	CASSHSQHYTGELFF	TGTGCCAGCAGCCACTCACAGCATTACACCGGGGAGCTGTTTTTT
TRBV2	.	TRBJ2-7	.	CASSESSGWRDSYEQYF	TGTGCCAGCAGTGAATCTTCGGGGTGGAGGGACTCCTACGAGCAGTACTTC
TRBV9	TRBD2	TRBJ2-5	.	CASSVVGGRGETQYF	TGTGCCAGCAGCGTGGTTGGCGGGAGAGGAGAGACCCAGTACTTC
TRBV6-4	.	TRBJ1-4	.	CASSGGLTNEKLFF	TGTGCCAGCAGTGGGGGACTGACTAATGAAAAACTGTTTTTT
TRBV7-2	TRBD1	TRBJ1-4	once	CASSLVGTDNEKLFF	TGTGCCAGCAGCTTAGTAGGGACAGATAATGAAAAACTGTTTTTT
TRBV7-3	.	TRBJ2-2	.	CASSLISSVPGGELFF	TGTGCCAGCAGCTTAATCTCTAGCGTGCCCGGCGGGGAGCTGTTTTTT
TRBV29-1	TRBD1	TRBJ1-1	once	CSVEWGQGNTEAFF	TGCAGCGTTGAATGGGGACAGGGGAACACTGAAGCTTTCTTT
TRBV6-4	.	TRBJ1-4	.	CASSVNSNEKLFF	TGTGCCAGCAGTGTCAACTCTAATGAAAAACTGTTTTTT
TRBV5-1	.	TRBJ1-1	.	CASSQGKNTEAFF	TGCGCCAGCAGCCAGGGCAAGAACACTGAAGCTTTCTTT
TRBV28	TRBD1	TRBJ1-5	.	CASRGETGAYSQPQHF	TGTGCCAGCAGAGGGGAGACAGGGGCGTATAGTCAGCCCCAGCATTTT
TRBV11-2	.	TRBJ1-1	.	CASSLSSSGLNTEAFF	TGTGCCAGCAGCTTATCGAGTTCGGGGTTGAACACTGAAGCTTTCTTT
TRBV5-1	TRBD1	TRBJ1-4	.	CASSPGTDHEKLFF	TGCGCCAGCAGCCCCGGGACAGACCATGAAAAACTGTTTTTT
TRBV9	.	TRBJ2-5	.	CASSVAVWESQETQYF	TGTGCCAGCAGCGTAGCGGTGTGGGAGTCCCAAGAGACCCAGTACTTC
TRBV28	TRBD2	TRBJ2-7	.	CASSRLAGGYEQYF	TGTGCCAGCAGTCGACTAGCGGGGGGATACGAGCAGTACTTC
TRBV2	TRBD2	TRBJ2-1	few	CASGSSLGLEQFF	TGTGCCAGCGGTTCGAGTTTGGGACTAGAGCAGTTCTTC
TRBV5-5	.	TRBJ1-2	.	CASSPGFGLLHTF	TGTGCCAGCAGCCCAGGGTTTGGTCTTCTCCACACCTTC